This entry describes one TCR beta chain. HIV-negative, healthy adults without recent acute infections or vaccinations were the donors. This record belongs to a study of shared clonotypes between healthy human individuals. V was shortened by 3 bases and J by 7 bases, with 15 bases between the two germline ends. Germline V lookup: CDR1 MDHEN, CDR2 SYDVKM. The CDR3 is 14 amino acids. The assay was immunoSEQ multiplex PCR, and TCRdb's table has in-frame clones only and misses some. The sample lists some 2,500,000 clones, around 92% occurring once. This chain joins TRBV28 and TRBJ1-2; possible D gene TRBD1, 6 bases. The sequence came from a man aged 18 to 30 in good health. Some clones in this sample may be carry-over from other donors' samples. The specimen sequenced was naive CD4+ T cells from PBMCs. Indicated subset: CD45RA+ positively selected. Here the CDR3 reads CASSFRGTWAGYTF. The CDR3 DNA follows: TGTGCCAGCAGTTTTAGGGGGACATGGGCTGGCTACACCTTC.